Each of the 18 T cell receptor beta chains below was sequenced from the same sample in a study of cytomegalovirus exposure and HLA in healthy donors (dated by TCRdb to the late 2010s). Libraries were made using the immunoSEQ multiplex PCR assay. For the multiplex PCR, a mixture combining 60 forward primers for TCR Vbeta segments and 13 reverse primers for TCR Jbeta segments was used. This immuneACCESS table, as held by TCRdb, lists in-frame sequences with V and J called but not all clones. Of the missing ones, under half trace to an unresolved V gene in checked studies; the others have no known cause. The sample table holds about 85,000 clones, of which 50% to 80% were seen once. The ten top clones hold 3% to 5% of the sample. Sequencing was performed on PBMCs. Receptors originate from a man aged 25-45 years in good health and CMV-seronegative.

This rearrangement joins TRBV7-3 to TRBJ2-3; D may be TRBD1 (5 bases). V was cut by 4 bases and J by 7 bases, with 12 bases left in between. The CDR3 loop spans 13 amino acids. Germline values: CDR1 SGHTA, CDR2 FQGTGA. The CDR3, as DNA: TGTGCCAGCAGCTACTTCCAGGGTAATACGCAGTATTTT. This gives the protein CASSYFQGNTQYF.

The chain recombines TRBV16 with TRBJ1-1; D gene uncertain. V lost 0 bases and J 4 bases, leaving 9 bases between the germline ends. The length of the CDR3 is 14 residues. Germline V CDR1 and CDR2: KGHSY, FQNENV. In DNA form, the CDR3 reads TGTGCCAGCAGCCAATCGATGGGAGTCACTGAAGCTTTCTTT. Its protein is CASSQSMGVTEAFF.

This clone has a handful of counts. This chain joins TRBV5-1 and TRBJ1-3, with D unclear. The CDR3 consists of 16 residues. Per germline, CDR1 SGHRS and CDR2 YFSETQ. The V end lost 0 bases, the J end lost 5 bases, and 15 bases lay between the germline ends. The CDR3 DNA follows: TGCGCCAGCAGCTTGGTCGCCGGACTCGCACGAAACACCATATATTTT. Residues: CASSLVAGLARNTIYF.

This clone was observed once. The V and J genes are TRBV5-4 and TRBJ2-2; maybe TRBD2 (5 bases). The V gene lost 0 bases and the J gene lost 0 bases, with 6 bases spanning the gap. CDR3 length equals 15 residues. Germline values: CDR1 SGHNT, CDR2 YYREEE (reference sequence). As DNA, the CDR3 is TGTGCCAGCAGCTTGGAACTAGCGAACACCGGGGAGCTGTTTTTT. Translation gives CASSLELANTGELFF.

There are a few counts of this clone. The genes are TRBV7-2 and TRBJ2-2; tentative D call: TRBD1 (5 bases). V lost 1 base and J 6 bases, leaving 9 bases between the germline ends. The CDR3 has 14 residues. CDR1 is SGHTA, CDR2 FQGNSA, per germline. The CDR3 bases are TGTGCCAGCAGCTTAGGTTCCAGGGCCGGGGAGCTGTTTTTT. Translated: CASSLGSRAGELFF.

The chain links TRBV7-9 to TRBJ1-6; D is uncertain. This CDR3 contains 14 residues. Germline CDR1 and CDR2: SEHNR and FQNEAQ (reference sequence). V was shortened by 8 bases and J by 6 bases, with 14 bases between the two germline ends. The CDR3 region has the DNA TGTGCCAGCCAACAGTTCCGGGGTAATTCACCCCTCCACTTT. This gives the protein CASQQFRGNSPLHF.

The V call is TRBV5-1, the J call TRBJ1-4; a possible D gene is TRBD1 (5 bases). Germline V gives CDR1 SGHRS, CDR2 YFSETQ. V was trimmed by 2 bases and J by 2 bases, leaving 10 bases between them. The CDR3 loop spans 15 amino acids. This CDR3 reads CASSFLGQTNEKLFF. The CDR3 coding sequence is TGCGCCAGCAGCTTTCTGGGGCAGACTAATGAAAAACTGTTTTTT.

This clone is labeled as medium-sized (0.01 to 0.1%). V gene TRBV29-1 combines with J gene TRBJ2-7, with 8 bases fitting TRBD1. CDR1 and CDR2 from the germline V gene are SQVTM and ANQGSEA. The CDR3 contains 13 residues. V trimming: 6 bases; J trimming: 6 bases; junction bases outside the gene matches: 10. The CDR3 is CSVSDRDFGEQYF. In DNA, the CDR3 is TGCAGCGTCTCGGACAGGGATTTCGGCGAGCAGTACTTC.

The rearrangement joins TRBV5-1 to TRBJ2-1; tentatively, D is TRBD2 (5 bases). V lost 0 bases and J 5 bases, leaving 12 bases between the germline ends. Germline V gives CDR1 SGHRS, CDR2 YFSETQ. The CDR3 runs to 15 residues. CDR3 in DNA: TGCGCCAGCAGCTTGGAGGGAGTTTCTCACAATGAGCAGTTCTTC. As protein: CASSLEGVSHNEQFF.

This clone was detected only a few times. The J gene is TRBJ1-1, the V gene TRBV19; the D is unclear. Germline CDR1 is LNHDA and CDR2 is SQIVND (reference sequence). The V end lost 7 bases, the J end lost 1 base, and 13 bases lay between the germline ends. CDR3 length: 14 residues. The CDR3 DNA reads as TGTGCCAGTATGGAACTCGGGAGGAACACTGAAGCTTTCTTT. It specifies CASMELGRNTEAFF.

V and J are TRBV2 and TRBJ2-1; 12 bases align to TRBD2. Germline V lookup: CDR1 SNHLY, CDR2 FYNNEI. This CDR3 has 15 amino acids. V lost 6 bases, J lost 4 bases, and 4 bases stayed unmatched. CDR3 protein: CASSLTSGGYNEQFF. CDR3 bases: TGTGCCAGCAGCCTAACTAGCGGGGGGTACAATGAGCAGTTCTTC.

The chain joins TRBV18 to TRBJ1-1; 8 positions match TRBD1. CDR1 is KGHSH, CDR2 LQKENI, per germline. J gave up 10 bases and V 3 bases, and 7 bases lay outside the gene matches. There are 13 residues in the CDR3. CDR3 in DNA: TGTGCCAGCTCACCCAACGGACAGGGCGGAGCTTTCTTT. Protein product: CASSPNGQGGAFF.

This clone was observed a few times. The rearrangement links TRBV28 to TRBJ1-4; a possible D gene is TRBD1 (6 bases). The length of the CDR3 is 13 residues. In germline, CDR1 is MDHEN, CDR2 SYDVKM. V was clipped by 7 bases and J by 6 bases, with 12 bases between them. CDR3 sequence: CASTGGGHEKLFF. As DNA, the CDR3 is TGTGCCAGCACGGGGGGCGGTCATGAAAAACTGTTTTTT.

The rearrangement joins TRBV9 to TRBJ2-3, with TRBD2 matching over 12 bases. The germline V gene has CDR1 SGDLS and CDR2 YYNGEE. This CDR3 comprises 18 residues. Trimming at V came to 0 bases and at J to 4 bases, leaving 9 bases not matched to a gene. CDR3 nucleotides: TGTGCCAGCAGCGTAGGTCTAGCGGGGGGGCCGATGGCAGATACGCAGTATTTT. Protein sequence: CASSVGLAGGPMADTQYF.

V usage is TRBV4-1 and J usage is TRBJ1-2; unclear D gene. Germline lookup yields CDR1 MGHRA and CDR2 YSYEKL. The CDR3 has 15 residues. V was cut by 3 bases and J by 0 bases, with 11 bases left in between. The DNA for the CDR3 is TGCGCCAGCAGCCAGCCCGGGAGCACTAACTATGGCTACACCTTC. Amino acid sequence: CASSQPGSTNYGYTF.

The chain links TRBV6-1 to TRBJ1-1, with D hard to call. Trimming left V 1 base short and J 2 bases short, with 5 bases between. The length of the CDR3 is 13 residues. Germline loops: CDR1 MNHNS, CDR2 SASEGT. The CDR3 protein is CASSEERNTEAFF. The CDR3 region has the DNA TGTGCCAGCAGTGAAGAGAGAAACACTGAAGCTTTCTTT.

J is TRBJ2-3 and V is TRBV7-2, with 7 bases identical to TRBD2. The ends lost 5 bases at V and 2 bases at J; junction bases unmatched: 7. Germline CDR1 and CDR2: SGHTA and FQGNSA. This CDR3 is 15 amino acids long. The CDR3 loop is CASSLLAGHTDTQYF. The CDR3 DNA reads TGTGCCAGCAGCCTTTTAGCGGGCCACACAGATACGCAGTATTTT.

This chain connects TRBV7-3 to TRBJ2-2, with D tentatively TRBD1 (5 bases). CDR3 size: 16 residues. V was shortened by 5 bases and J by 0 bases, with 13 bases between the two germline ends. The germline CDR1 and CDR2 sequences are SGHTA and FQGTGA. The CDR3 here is CASSPARVANTGELFF. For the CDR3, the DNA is TGTGCCAGCAGCCCAGCCAGGGTCGCGAACACCGGGGAGCTGTTTTTT.